Here is one T cell receptor beta chain with its context. The data derive from a study of blood T cell repertoires in COVID-19. Study summary: The United States, Italy and Spain were the sources of the acute and convalescent COVID-19 samples. From T cells, B-cell-depleted T cells, or PBMCs came the material, which was cDNA or gDNA.

Seattle participants joined during active infection and were tracked over time. Per the original methods: Reference gene primer amplification gave nucleated cell count estimates. TCRdb keeps only in-frame clones here, not all; method: immunoSEQ multiplex PCR. The V and J calls and clone size come from that table; D and trimming were worked out from the DNA. The sample consists of 250,000 to 400,000 clones, 85% to 90% of them appearing once. What was sequenced was peripheral blood. This clonotype was obtained from a woman younger than 45 with COVID-19, enrolled during active disease.

DNA for the CDR3: TGTGCCAGCAGTTCACAGGGCAGCAATCAGCCCCAGCATTTT. It encodes CASSSQGSNQPQHF. The chain uses TRBV28 and TRBJ1-5; weak D call: TRBD1 (6 bases). CDR1 MDHEN and CDR2 SYDVKM come from the germline V gene. Trimming stripped 4 bases from V and 1 base from J, with 8 bases between. The CDR3 runs to 14 residues.